This passage covers 10 T cell receptor beta chains from one sample sequenced in a study of vaccination and CD4 T cells after COVID-19. At the Johns Hopkins FTIC core, DNA taken from cultured CD4+ T cells was sequenced by way of the Oncomine TCR Beta short-read assay. TCRdb used MiXCR to reprocess the PCR reads, holding one entry per CDR3 protein. The table shows 20,000 or so distinct CDR3 sequences, with 50% to 60% occurring only once. Documented treatment: 10-day PBMC culture with coronavirus spike peptide pools or control peptides (ViraFEST assay). No antigen has been identified for these receptors. Sequenced material: CD4+ T cells from blood, cultured in vitro. Every receptor here comes from a human donor who had recovered from COVID-19.

This chain joins TRBV6-1 and TRBJ2-1; D remains ambiguous. This CDR3 has 13 amino acids. The V gene lost 1 base and the J gene lost 8 bases, with 9 bases spanning the gap. CDR1 is MNHNS, CDR2 SASEGT, per germline. The CDR3, as DNA: TGTGCCAGCAGTGAAGTGGGTACGGATGAGCAGTTCTTC. Translated, it gives CASSEVGTDEQFF.

V is TRBV27 and J is TRBJ2-1, with a tentative D call TRBD2 (5 bases). This CDR3 region has 14 residues. CDR1 and CDR2 (germline): MNHEY, SMNVEV (reference sequence). The V end was cut by 4 bases, the J end by 8 bases, with 15 bases between. The CDR3 DNA follows: TGTGCCAGCAGTTCCCCACCACTAGGTTATGAGCAGTTCTTC. Protein product: CASSSPPLGYEQFF.

CDR3 nucleotide sequence: TGTGCCAGCAGCCCCCAAGGACCGGGACAGGGTATGGCTCAGCCCCAGCATTTT. It codes for CASSPQGPGQGMAQPQHF. This sequence joins TRBV6-1 and TRBJ1-5, with 9 bases that match TRBD1. Germline CDR1 MNHNS, CDR2 SASEGT. CDR3 length: 18 amino acids. Losses at the gene ends were 6 bases for V and 6 bases for J; bases not matched to a gene: 18.

This clonotype has just a few counts. This chain uses TRBV25-1 with TRBJ2-7; 9 nucleotides match TRBD2. The germline CDR1 and CDR2 sequences are MGHDK and SYGVNS. With 4 bases clipped from V and 0 bases from J, the junction kept 4 bases outside the gene matches. The length of the CDR3 is 15 residues. The CDR3, as DNA: TGTGCCAGCAGTGGAGTAGCGGGAGACTCCTACGAGCAGTACTTC. Its translation: CASSGVAGDSYEQYF.

This chain uses TRBV30 with TRBJ2-5, with D tentatively TRBD2 (7 bases). Germline lookup yields CDR1 GTSNPN and CDR2 SVGIG (reference sequence). The CDR3 spans 13 residues. Between the trimmed V and J ends, which lost 4 bases and 3 bases, there was a span of 12 bases. The CDR3 sequence is CAWNWEGEETQYF. Written as DNA, the CDR3 is TGTGCCTGGAATTGGGAGGGGGAAGAGACCCAGTACTTC.

This chain links TRBV11-3 with TRBJ1-4; 7 bases are shared with TRBD1. Germline values: CDR1 SGHNT, CDR2 YENEEA. The V gene end was trimmed by 0 bases and the J gene end by 3 bases; junction bases not matched to a gene: 4. The CDR3 contains 16 residues. The CDR3 DNA is TGTGCCAGCAGCTTAGAAGGCGACAGGGCTAATGAAAAACTGTTTTTT. Its translation is CASSLEGDRANEKLFF.

The chain uses TRBV7-2 and TRBJ1-5, with D maybe TRBD1 (5 bases). Germline CDR1 is SGHTA and CDR2 is FQGNSA. Trimming cost V 5 bases and J 3 bases, with 14 bases left between them. CDR3 length: 15 residues. The CDR3 loop reads CASSPPGLHNQPQHF. CDR3 in DNA: TGTGCCAGCAGCCCTCCGGGACTGCACAATCAGCCCCAGCATTTT.

This chain uses TRBV5-4 with TRBJ2-1; the D is unclear. The CDR3 has 13 amino acids. Germline CDR1 SGHNT, CDR2 YYREEE (reference sequence). V lost 4 bases and J lost 6, with 11 bases in between. CDR3: CASSILGSNEQFF. As DNA, the CDR3 is TGTGCCAGCAGCATTCTAGGGTCCAATGAGCAGTTCTTC.

The CDR3 coding sequence is TGCAGTGCTAGAGAAGGGGAGGACGAGCAGTACTTC. Amino acids: CSAREGEDEQYF. V is TRBV20-1 and J is TRBJ2-7; TRBD2 might be the D (6 bases). The V and J ends lost 0 bases and 5 bases respectively, with 8 bases between them. Per the germline V gene, CDR1 is DFQATT and CDR2 is SNEGSKA (reference sequence). The length of the CDR3 is 12 residues.

The V gene is TRBV20-1, the J gene TRBJ2-3; D is uncertain. Germline V lookup: CDR1 DFQATT, CDR2 SNEGSKA (reference sequence). With 3 bases removed from V and 0 bases from J, the gap between germline ends came to 7 bases. CDR3 size: 13 residues. The CDR3 loop reads CSARPRSTDTQYF. The DNA for the CDR3 is TGCAGTGCTAGGCCCAGAAGCACAGATACGCAGTATTTT.